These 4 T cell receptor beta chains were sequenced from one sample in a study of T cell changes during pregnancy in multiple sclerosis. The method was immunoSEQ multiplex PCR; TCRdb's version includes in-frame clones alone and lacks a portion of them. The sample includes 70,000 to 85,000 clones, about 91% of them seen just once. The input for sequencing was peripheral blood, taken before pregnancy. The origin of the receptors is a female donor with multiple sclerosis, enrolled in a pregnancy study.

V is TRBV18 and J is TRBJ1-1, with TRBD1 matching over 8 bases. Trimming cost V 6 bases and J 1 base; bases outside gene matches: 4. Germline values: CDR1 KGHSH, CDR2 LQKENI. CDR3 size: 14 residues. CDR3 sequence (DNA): TGTGCCAGCTCTCAAGGACAGGGGAACACTGAAGCTTTCTTT. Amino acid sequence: CASSQGQGNTEAFF.

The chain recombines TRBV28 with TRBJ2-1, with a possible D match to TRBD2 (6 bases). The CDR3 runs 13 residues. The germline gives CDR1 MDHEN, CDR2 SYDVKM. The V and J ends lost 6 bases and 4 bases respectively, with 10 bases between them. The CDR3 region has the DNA TGTGCCAGCAGCCGCCGGGGGTACAATGAGCAGTTCTTC. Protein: CASSRRGYNEQFF.

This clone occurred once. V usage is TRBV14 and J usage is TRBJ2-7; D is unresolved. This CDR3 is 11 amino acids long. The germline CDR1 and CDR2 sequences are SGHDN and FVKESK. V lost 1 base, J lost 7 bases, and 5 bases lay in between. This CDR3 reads CASSQVAEQYF. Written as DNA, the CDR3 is TGTGCCAGCAGCCAAGTGGCAGAGCAGTACTTC.

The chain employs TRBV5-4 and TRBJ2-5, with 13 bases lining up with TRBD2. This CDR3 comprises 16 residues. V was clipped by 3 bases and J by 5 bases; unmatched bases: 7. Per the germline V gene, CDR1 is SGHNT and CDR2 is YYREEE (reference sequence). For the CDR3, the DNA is TGTGCCAGCAGCTCCGGACTAGCGGGGGCCTCGGAGACCCAGTACTTC. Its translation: CASSSGLAGASETQYF. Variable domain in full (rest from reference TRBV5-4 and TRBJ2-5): ETGVTQSPTHLIKTRGQQVTLRCSSQSGHNTVSWYQQALGQGPQFIFQYYREEENGRGNFPPRFSGLQFPNYSSELNVNALELDDSALYLCASSSGLAGASETQYFGPGTRLLVL.